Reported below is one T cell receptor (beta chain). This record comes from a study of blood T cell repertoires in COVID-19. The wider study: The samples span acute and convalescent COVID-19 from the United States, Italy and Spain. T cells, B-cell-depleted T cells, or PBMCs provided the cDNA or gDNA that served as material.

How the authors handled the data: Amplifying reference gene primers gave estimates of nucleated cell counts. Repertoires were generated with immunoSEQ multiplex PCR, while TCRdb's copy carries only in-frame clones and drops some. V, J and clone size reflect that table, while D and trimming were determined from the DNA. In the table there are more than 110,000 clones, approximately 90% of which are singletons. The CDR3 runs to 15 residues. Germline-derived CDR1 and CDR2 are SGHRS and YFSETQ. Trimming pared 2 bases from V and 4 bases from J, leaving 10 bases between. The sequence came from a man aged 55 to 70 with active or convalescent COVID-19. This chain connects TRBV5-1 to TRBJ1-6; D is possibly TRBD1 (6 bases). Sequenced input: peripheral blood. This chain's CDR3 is CASSLQGRYNSPLHF. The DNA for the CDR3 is TGCGCCAGCAGCTTACAGGGTCGGTATAATTCACCCCTCCACTTT.